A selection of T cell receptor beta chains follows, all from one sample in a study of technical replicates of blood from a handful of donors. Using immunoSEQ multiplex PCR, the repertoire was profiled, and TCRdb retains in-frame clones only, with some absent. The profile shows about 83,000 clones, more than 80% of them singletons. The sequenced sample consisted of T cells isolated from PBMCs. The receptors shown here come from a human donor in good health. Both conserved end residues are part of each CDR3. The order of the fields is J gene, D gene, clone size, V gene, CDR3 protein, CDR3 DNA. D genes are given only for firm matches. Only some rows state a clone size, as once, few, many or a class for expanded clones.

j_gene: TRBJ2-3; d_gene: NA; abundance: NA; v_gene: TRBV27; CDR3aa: CASSTGTTDLDTQYF; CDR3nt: TGTGCCAGCAGTACAGGGACAACGGACCTAGATACGCAGTATTTT
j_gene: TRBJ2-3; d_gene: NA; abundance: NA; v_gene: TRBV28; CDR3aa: CASSLTRLQYF; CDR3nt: TGTGCCAGCAGTTTAACACGCTTGCAGTATTTT
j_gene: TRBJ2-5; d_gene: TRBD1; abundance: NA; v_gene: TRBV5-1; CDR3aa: CASSLLSWTGGRRETQYF; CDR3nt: TGCGCCAGCAGCCTGCTTAGTTGGACAGGGGGGAGAAGGGAGACCCAGTACTTC
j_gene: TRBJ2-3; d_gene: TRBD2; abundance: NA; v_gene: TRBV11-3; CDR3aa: CASSLRLAISTDTQYF; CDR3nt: TGTGCCAGCAGCTTAAGACTAGCGATTTCGACAGATACGCAGTATTTT
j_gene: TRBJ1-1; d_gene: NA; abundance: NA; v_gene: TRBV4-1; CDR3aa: CASSPDSVNTEAFF; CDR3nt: TGCGCCAGCAGCCCTGACAGCGTGAACACTGAAGCTTTCTTT
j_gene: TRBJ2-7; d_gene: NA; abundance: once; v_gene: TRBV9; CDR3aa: CASSVLGQTYEQYF; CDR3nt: TGTGCCAGCAGCGTGCTAGGACAGACCTACGAGCAGTACTTC
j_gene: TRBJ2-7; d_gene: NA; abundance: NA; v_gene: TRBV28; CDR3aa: CASSFDAGADEQYF; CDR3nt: TGTGCCAGCAGTTTCGATGCAGGGGCGGACGAGCAGTACTTC
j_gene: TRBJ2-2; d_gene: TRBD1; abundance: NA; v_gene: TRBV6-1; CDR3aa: CASSVETGYTGELFF; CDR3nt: TGTGCCAGCAGTGTTGAGACAGGGTACACCGGGGAGCTGTTTTTT
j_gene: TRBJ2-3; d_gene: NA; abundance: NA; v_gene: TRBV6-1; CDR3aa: CASSEYLVGVTQYF; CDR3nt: TGTGCCAGCAGTGAATACTTGGTGGGAGTTACGCAGTATTTT
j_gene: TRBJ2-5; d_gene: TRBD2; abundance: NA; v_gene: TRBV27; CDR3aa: CASSTGTSGGAEETQYF; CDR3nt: TGTGCCAGCAGTACCGGGACTAGCGGGGGGGCCGAAGAGACCCAGTACTTC
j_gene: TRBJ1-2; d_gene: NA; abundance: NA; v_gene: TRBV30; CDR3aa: CAWSVPGYGYTF; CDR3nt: TGTGCCTGGAGTGTACCGGGGTATGGCTACACCTTC
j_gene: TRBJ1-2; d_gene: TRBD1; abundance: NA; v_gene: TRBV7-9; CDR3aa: CASSYRTGYGYTF; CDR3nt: TGTGCCAGCAGCTACCGGACAGGGTATGGCTACACCTTC
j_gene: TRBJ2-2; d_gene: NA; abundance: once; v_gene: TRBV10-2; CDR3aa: CASSPQSGTGELFF; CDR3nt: TGCGCCAGCAGTCCCCAAAGCGGAACCGGGGAGCTGTTTTTT
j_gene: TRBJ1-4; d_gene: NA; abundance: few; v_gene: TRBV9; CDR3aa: CASGWGPNNEKLFF; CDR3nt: TGTGCCAGCGGATGGGGGCCAAATAATGAAAAACTGTTTTTT
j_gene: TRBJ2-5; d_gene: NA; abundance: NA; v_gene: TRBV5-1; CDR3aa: CASSFVHVADQETQYF; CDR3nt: TGCGCCAGCAGCTTTGTCCACGTGGCGGACCAAGAGACCCAGTACTTC
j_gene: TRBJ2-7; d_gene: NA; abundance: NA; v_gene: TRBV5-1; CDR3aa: CASSSPEGRYEQYF; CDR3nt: TGCGCCAGCAGCTCCCCTGAGGGTCGGTACGAGCAGTACTTC
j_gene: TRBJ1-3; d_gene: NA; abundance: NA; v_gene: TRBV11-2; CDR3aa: CASSLDAFGAGNTIYF; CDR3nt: TGTGCCAGCAGCTTAGATGCCTTCGGTGCTGGAAACACCATATATTTT
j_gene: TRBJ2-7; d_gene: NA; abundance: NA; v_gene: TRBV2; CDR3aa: CASSEGTSSYEQYF; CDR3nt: TGTGCCAGCAGTGAAGGGACAAGTTCCTACGAGCAGTACTTC
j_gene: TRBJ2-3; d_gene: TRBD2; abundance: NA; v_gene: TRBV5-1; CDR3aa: CASQSRTSGSTPYF; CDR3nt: TGCGCCAGCCAAAGTCGGACTAGCGGATCAACTCCGTATTTT
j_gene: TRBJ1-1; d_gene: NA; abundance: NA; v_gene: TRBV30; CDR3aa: CACYRYGGEAFF; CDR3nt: TGTGCCTGCTACAGGTATGGCGGTGAAGCTTTCTTT
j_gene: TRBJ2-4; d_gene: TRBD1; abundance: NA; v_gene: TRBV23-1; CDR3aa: CASSQWPRDSRAKNIQYF; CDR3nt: TGCGCCAGCAGTCAATGGCCTCGGGACAGCCGAGCCAAAAACATTCAGTACTTC
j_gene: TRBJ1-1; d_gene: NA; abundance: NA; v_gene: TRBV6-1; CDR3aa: CASSELVTGSAFF; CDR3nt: TGTGCCAGCAGTGAACTAGTTACAGGGAGTGCTTTCTTT
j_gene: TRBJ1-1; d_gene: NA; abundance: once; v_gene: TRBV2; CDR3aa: CASSIRPDRNTEAFF; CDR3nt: TGTGCCAGCAGCATCCGACCGGACAGGAACACTGAAGCTTTCTTT
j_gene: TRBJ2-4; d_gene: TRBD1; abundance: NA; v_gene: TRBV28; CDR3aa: CASSLYRTGKFEAKNIQYF; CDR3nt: TGTGCCAGCAGTTTATATCGGACAGGGAAGTTTGAAGCCAAAAACATTCAGTACTTC
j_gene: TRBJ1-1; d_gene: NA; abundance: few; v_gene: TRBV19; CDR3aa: CASSIGQYGEAFF; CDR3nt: TGTGCCAGTAGTATTGGACAGTATGGTGAAGCTTTCTTT
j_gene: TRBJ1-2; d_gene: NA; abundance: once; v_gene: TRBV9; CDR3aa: CASSAPGQGNYGYTF; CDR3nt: TGTGCCAGCAGCGCCCCGGGGCAGGGGAACTATGGCTACACCTTC
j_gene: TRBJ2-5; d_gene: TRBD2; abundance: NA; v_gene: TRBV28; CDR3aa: CASSFSSGMSQETQYF; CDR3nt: TGTGCCAGCAGTTTCTCTAGCGGGATGAGCCAAGAGACCCAGTACTTC
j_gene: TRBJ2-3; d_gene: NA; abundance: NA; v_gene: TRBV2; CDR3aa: CASSELVDTDTQYF; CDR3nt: TGTGCCAGCAGTGAACTAGTCGACACAGATACGCAGTATTTT
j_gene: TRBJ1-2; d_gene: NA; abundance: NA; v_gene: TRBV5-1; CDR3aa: CASSLRARGEDYGYTF; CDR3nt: TGCGCCAGCAGCTTGAGGGCAAGGGGTGAGGACTATGGCTACACCTTC
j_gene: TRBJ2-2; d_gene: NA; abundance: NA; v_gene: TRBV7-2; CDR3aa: CASSLLTRGTGELFF; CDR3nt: TGTGCCAGCAGCTTACTAACCAGGGGCACCGGGGAGCTGTTTTTT
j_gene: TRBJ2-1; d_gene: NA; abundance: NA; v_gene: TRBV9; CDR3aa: CASSPGVANEQFF; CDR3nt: TGTGCCAGCAGCCCAGGGGTCGCCAATGAGCAGTTCTTC
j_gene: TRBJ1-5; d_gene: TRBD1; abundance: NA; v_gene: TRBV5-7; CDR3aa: CAAKTGTGTGQPQHF; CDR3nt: TGTGCCGCCAAAACCGGGACAGGAACGGGTCAGCCCCAGCATTTT
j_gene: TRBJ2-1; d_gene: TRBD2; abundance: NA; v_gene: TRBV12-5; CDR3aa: CASGLIEGGEQFF; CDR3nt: TGTGCTAGTGGTTTGATCGAGGGAGGGGAGCAGTTCTTC
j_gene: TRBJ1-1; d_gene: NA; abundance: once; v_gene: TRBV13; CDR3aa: CASSLVGGRTEAFF; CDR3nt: TGTGCCAGCAGCTTAGTTGGGGGGAGAACTGAAGCTTTCTTT
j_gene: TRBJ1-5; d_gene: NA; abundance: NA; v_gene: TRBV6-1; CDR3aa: CASSEDRQIRGNQPQHF; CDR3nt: TGTGCCAGCAGTGAAGATCGACAGATCAGGGGCAATCAGCCCCAGCATTTT
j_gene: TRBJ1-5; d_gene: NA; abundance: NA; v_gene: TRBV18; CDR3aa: CASSPARTGWPQHF; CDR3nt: TGTGCCAGCTCACCCGCCCGGACTGGGTGGCCCCAGCATTTT
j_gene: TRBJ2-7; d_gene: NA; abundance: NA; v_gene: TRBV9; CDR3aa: CASTAGERINYEQYF; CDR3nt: TGTGCCAGCACGGCGGGTGAGAGGATCAACTACGAGCAGTACTTC
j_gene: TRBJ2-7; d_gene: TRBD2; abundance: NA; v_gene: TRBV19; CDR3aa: CASSIGSSGGYEQYF; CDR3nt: TGTGCCAGTAGTATTGGCTCTAGCGGGGGATACGAGCAGTACTTC
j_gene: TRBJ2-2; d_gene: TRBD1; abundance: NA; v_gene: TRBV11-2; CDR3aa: CASSFTGTGTTGELFF; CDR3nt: TGTGCCAGCAGCTTTACCGGGACAGGGACAACCGGGGAGCTGTTTTTT
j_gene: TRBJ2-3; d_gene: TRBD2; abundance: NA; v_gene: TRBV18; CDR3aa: CASSKTAGASTDTQYF; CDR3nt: TGTGCCAGCTCAAAAACGGCGGGAGCTAGCACAGATACGCAGTATTTT
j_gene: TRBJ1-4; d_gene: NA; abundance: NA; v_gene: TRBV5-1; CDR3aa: CASSPEGEKLFF; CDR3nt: TGCGCCAGCAGCCCCGAGGGTGAAAAACTGTTTTTT
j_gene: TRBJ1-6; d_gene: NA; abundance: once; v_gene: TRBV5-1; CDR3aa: CASSLKIRQENSPLHF; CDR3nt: TGCGCCAGCAGCTTGAAAATCCGGCAGGAAAATTCACCCCTCCACTTT
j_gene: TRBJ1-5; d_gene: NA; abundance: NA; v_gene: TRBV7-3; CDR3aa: CASSLKGRGNQPQHF; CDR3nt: TGTGCCAGCAGCTTAAAGGGCAGGGGCAATCAGCCCCAGCATTTT
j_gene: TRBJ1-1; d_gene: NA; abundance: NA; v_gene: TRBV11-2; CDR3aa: CASSLVYGGLNTEAFF; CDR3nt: TGTGCCAGCAGCTTAGTTTACGGCGGATTGAACACTGAAGCTTTCTTT
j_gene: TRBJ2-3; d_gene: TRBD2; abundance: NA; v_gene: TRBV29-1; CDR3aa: CSAWKGLVPDTQYF; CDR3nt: TGCAGCGCTTGGAAGGGACTAGTACCAGATACGCAGTATTTT